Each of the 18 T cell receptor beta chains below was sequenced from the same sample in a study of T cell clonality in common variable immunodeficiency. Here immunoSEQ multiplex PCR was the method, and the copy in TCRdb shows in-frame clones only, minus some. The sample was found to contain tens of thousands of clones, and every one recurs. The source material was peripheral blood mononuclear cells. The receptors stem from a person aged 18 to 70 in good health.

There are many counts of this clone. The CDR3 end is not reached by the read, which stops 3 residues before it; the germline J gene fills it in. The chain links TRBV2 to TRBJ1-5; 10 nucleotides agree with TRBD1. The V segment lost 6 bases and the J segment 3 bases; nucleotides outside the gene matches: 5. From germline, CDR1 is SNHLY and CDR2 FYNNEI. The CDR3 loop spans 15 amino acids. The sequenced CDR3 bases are TGTGCCAGCAGAAGGGACAGGGGACTCAATCAGCCC. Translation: CASRRDRGLNQP. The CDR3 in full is CASRRDRGLNQPQHF.

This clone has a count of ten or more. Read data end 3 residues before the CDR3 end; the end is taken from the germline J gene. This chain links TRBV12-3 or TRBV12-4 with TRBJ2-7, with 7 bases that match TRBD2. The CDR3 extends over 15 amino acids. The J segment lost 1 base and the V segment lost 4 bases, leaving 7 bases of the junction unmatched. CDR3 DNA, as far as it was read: TGTGCCAGCAGTTCGGGCGGGAGTTTGTCCTACGAG. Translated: CASSSGGSLSYE. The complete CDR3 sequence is CASSSGGSLSYEQYF.

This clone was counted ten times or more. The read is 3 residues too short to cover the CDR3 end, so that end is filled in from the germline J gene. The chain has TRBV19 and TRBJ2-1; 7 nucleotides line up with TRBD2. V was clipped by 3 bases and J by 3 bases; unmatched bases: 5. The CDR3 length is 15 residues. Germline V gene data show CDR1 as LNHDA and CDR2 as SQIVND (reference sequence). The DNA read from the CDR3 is TGTGCCAGTAGTATGTCTAGCGGTTACTACAATGAG. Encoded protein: CASSMSSGYYNE. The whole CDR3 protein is CASSMSSGYYNEQFF.

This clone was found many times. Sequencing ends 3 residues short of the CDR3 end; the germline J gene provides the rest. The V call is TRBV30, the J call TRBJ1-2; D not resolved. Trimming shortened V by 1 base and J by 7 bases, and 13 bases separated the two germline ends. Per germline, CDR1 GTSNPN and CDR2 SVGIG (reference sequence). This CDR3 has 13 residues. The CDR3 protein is CAWSEVTPSGYTF. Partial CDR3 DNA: TGTGCCTGGAGTGAAGTGACACCCTCTGGC.

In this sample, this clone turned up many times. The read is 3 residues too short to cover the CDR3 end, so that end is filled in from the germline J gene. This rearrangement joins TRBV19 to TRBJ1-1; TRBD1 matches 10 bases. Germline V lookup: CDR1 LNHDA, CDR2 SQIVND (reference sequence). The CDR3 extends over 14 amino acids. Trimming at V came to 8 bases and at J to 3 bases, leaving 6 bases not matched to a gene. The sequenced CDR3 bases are TGTGCCAGTGAAACGACAGGGGGCCACACTGAA. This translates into CASETTGGHTE. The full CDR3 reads CASETTGGHTEAFF.

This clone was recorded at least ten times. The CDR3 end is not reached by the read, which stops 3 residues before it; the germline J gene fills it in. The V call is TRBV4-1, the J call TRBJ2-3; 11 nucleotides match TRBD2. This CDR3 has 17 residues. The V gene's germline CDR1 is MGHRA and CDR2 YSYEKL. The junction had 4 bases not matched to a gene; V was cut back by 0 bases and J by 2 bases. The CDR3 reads CASSQDRLAGTTDTQYF. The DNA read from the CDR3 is TGCGCCAGCAGCCAAGACAGACTAGCGGGGACCACAGATACG.

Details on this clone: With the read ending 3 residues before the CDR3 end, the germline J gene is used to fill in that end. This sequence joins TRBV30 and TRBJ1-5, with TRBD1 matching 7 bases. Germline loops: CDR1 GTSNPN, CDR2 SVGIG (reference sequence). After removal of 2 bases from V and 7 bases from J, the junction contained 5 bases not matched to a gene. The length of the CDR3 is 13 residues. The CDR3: CAWSSTGVQPQHF. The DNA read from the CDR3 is TGTGCCTGGAGTAGCACAGGGGTCCAGCCC.

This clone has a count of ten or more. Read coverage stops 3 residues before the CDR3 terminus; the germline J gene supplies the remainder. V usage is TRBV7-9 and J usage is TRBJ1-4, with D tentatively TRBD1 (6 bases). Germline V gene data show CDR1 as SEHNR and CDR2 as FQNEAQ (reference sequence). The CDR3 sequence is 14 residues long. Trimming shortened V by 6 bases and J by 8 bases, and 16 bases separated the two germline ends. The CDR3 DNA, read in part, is TGTGCCAGCAGTCAAGCATTGGGGGCGGAAAAA. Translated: CASSQALGAEK. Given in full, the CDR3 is CASSQALGAEKLFF.

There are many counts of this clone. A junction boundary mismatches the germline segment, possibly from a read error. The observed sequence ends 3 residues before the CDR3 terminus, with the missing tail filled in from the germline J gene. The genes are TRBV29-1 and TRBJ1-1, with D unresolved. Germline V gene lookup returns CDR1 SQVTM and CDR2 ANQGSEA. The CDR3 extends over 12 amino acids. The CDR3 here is CSAELLNTEAFF. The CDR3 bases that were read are TGCAGCGCTGAATTATTGAACACTGAA.

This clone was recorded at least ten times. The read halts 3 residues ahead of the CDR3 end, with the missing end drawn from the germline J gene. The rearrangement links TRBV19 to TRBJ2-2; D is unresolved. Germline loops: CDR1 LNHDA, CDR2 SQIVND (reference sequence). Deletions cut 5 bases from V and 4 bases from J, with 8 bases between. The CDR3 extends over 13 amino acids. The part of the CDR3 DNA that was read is TGTGCCAGTAGTTTCAGCGTCACCGGGGAG. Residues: CASSFSVTGE. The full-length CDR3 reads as CASSFSVTGELFF.

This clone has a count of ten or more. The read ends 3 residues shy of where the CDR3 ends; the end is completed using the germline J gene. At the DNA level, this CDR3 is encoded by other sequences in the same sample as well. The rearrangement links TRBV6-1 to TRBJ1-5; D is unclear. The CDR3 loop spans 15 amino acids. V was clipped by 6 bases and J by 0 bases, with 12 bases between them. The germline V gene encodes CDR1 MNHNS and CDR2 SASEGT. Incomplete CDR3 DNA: TGTGCCAGCAGCGAAACGGGTTATAGCAATCAGCCC. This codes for CASSETGYSNQP. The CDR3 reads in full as CASSETGYSNQPQHF.

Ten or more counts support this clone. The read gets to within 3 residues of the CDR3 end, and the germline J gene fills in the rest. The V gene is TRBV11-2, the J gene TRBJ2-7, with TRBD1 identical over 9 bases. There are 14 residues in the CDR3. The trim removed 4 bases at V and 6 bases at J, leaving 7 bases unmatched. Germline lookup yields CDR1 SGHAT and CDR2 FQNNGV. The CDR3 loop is CASSSGTGSFEQYF. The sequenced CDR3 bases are TGTGCCAGCAGCTCCGGGACAGGGTCTTTCGAG.

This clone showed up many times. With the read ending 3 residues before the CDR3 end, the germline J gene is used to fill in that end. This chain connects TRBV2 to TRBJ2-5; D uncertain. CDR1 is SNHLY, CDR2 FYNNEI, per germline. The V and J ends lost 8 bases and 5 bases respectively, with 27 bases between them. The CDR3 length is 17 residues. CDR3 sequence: CASVKGVDPRFVETQYF. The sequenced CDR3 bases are TGTGCCAGCGTTAAGGGCGTCGACCCCCGATTTGTGGAGACC. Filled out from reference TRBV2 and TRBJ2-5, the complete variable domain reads EPEVTQTPSHQVTQMGQEVILRCVPISNHLYFYWYRQILGQKVEFLVSFYNNEISEKSEIFDDQFSVERPDGSNFTLKIRSTKLEDSAMYFCASVKGVDPRFVETQYFGPGTRLLVL.

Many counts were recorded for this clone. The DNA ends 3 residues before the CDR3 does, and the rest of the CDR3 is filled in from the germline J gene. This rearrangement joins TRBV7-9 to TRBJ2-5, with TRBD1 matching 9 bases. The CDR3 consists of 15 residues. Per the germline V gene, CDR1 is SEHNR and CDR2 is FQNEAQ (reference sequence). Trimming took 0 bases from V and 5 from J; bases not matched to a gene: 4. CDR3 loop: CASSLAGTGSETQYF. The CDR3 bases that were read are TGTGCCAGCAGCTTAGCTGGGACAGGGTCTGAGACC. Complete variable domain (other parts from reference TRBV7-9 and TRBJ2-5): DTGVSQNPRHKITKRGQNVTFRCDPISEHNRLYWYRQTLGQGPEFLTYFQNEAQLEKSRLLSDRFSAERPKGSFSTLEIQRTEQGDSAMYLCASSLAGTGSETQYFGPGTRLLVL.

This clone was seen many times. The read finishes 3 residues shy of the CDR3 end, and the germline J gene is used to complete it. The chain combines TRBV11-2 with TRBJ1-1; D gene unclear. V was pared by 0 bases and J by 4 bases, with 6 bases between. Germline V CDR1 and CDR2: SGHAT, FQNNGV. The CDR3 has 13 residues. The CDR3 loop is CASSLDRGTEAFF. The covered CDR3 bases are TGTGCCAGCAGCTTAGATCGGGGCACTGAA.

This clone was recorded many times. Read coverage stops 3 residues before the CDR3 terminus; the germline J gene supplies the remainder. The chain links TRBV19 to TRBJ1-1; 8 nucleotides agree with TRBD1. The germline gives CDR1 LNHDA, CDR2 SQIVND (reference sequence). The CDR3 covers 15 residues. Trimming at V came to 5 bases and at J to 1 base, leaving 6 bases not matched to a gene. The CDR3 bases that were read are TGTGCCAGTAGTGGACAGGGATGGGGGAACACTGAA. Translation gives CASSGQGWGNTE. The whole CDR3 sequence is CASSGQGWGNTEAFF.

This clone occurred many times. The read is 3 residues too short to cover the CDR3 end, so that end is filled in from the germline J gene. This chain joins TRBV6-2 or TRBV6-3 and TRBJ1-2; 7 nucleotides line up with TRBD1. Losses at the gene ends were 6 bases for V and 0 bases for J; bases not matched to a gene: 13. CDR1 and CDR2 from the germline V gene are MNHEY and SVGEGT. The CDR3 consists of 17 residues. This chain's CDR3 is CASRRPGTDTANYGYTF. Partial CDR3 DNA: TGTGCCAGCAGGCGACCTGGGACAGATACCGCTAACTATGGC.

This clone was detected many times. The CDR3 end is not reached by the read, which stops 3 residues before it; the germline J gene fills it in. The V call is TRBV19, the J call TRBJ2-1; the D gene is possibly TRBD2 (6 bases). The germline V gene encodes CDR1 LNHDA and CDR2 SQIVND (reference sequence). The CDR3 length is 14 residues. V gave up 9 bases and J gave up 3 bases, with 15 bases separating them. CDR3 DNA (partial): TGTGCCAGCCGACCCGGGACTGGCTACAATGAG. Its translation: CASRPGTGYNE. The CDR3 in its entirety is CASRPGTGYNEQFF.